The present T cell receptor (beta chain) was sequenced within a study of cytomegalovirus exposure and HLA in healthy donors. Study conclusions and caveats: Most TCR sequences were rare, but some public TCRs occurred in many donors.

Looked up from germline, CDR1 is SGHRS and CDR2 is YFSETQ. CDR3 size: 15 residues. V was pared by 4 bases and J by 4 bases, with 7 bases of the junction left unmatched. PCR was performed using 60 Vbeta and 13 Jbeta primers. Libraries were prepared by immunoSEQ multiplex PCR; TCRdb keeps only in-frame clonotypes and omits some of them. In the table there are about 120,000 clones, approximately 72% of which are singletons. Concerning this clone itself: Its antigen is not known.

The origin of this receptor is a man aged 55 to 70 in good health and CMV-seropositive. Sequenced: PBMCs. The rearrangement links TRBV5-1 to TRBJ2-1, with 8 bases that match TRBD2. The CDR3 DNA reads TGCGCCAGCAGCACCGGGGGGGTCCCTTACAATGAGCAGTTCTTC. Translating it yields CASSTGGVPYNEQFF.